The 29 T cell receptor beta chains given below trace back to one sample, sequenced in a study of persistence of HIV-infected CD4 T cells (dated by TCRdb to 2020 to 2021). Which antigens these TCRs recognize remains unknown. Explained via the paper, the treatment or condition label denotes: suppressive antiretroviral therapy. Cells were stimulated with lysates of CMV-infected fibroblasts at roughly 10 ug/mL. Memory populations depleted of antigen-responding cells were obtained by sorting nonresponding CD40L-negative CD69-negative CD45RO-high memory CD4+ T cells. The immunoSEQ hsTCRB assay version 4, run in survey mode, was used to sequence TCRbeta repertoires from genomic DNA. TCRdb provides this immuneACCESS table in a form limited to in-frame rearrangements. Some clones are lacking; in checked studies, under half of them reflect an unresolved V gene, and why the rest are absent is not known. Present in this sample are 37,000 or so clones, 65% to 85% of which were seen just once. Jointly, the top ten make up 1.6% of the sample.

Sample: CD4+ T cells sorted from PBMCs after approximately 19-hour stimulation, taken from a patient who received antiretroviral therapy. The sample's cell subset or site label, in plain terms: CD40L-CD69- CD45RO-high memory CD4 T cells not responding to CMV lysate. Source of these receptors: an adult man with HIV who was CMV-seropositive.

This clone was detected only once. The chain is built from TRBV29-1 and TRBJ1-2, with a possible D match to TRBD1 (6 bases). The CDR3 runs to 13 residues. The V and J ends lost 1 base and 6 bases respectively, with 12 bases between them. Germline lookup yields CDR1 SQVTM and CDR2 ANQGSEA. Here the CDR3 reads CSVEALTGNGYTF. DNA of the CDR3: TGCAGCGTTGAAGCCCTGACAGGAAATGGCTACACCTTC.

This clone was observed a handful of times. Other DNA sequences in the sample encode the same CDR3. For the CDR3, the DNA is TGTGCCAGCAGCCCCGGACAGGTCTATGGCTACACCTTC. Its translation: CASSPGQVYGYTF. The V and J genes are TRBV6-5 and TRBJ1-2; 7 bases agree with TRBD1. Per the germline V gene, CDR1 is MNHEY and CDR2 is SVGAGI. With 6 bases clipped from V and 4 bases from J, the junction kept 5 bases outside the gene matches. The CDR3 totals 13 residues.

The genes are TRBV19 and TRBJ1-2; no reliable D call. The CDR3 loop spans 15 amino acids. V was pared by 5 bases and J by 8 bases, with 21 bases between. Germline V gene data show CDR1 as LNHDA and CDR2 as SQIVND (reference sequence). CDR3 DNA: TGTGCCAGTAGTCCCCGGGAGGCTTCTTTCGGGGGCTACACCTTC. Translation gives CASSPREASFGGYTF.

The gene calls are TRBV23-1 and TRBJ2-1; tentatively, D is TRBD1 or TRBD2 (6 bases each). TRBV23-1 is marked as an open reading frame, function uncertain. There are 17 residues in the CDR3. Trimming cost V 0 bases and J 13 bases, with 25 bases left between them. DNA for the CDR3: TGCGCCAGCAGTCAATCCGTGAGCGGGTTTCCTAGGACAGAACAGTTCTTC. It specifies CASSQSVSGFPRTEQFF.

The CDR3 loop reads CASSLYRNSKTLNTEAFF. CDR3 nucleotides: TGTGCCAGCAGCTTGTATAGGAACAGCAAAACTTTGAACACTGAAGCTTTCTTT. The chain recombines TRBV5-8 with TRBJ1-1; D gene ambiguous. Germline CDR1 SGHTS, CDR2 YDEGEE. CDR3 length: 18 amino acids. The V gene lost 1 base and the J gene lost 0 bases, with 19 bases spanning the gap.

This clone was counted between two and nine times. The CDR3 coding sequence is TGTGCCAGTAGTATCGGGACCGGCGGAGGCTACACCTTC. Translating gives CASSIGTGGGYTF. The V and J genes are TRBV19 and TRBJ1-2, with TRBD1 as a possible D gene (5 bases). Germline CDR1 LNHDA, CDR2 SQIVND (reference sequence). CDR3 length: 13 residues. V was cut by 3 bases and J by 8 bases, with 13 bases left in between.

This clone was detected only once. The rearrangement uses TRBV27 and TRBJ2-3, with 9 bases identical to TRBD2. J gave up 7 bases and V 1 base, and 6 bases lay outside the gene matches. CDR3 size: 15 residues. Germline CDR1 and CDR2: MNHEY and SMNVEV (reference sequence). The CDR3 bases are TGTGCCAGCAGTTTATTGAGCGGGGGGAGGTATACGCAGTATTTT. Protein sequence: CASSLLSGGRYTQYF.

The V gene is TRBV9, the J gene TRBJ1-3; 7 nucleotides match TRBD1. This CDR3 spans 16 amino acids. The V and J ends lost 4 bases and 3 bases, in that order; junction bases with no gene match: 10. From germline, CDR1 is SGDLS and CDR2 YYNGEE. CDR3 sequence reads: CASSPGGGLVGNTIYF. The DNA of the CDR3 is TGTGCCAGCAGCCCAGGGGGGGGGCTAGTTGGAAACACCATATATTTT. The whole variable domain, filled in from reference TRBV9 and TRBJ1-3, reads DSGVTQTPKHLITATGQRVTLRCSPRSGDLSVYWYQQSLDQGLQFLIQYYNGEERAKGNILERFSAQQFPDLHSELNLSSLELGDSALYFCASSPGGGLVGNTIYFGEGSWLTVV.

CDR3 in amino acids: CASSEVTASGELFF. In nucleotides, the CDR3 is TGTGCCAGCAGTGAAGTAACAGCCTCCGGGGAGCTGTTTTTT. V gene TRBV2 combines with J gene TRBJ2-2, with D unresolved. Germline V CDR1 and CDR2: SNHLY, FYNNEI. The CDR3 totals 14 residues. Trimming took 1 base from V and 6 from J, leaving 9 bases between them.

This sequence joins TRBV24-1 and TRBJ2-1, with TRBD1 matching 8 bases. In germline, CDR1 is KGHDR, CDR2 SFDVKD. Trimming cost V 6 bases and J 10 bases; bases outside gene matches: 13. The CDR3 is 15 amino acids. Here the CDR3 DNA reads TGTGCCACCAGTAGCCTTCACAGGGGGGCCAACGAGCAGTTCTTC. It translates to CATSSLHRGANEQFF.

This clone has just one count. The chain is built from TRBV7-2 and TRBJ2-5, with 11 bases aligning to TRBD1. From germline, CDR1 is SGHTA and CDR2 FQGNSA. This CDR3 comprises 15 residues. The junction had 4 bases not matched to a gene; V was cut back by 5 bases and J by 2 bases. The CDR3 DNA reads as TGTGCCAGCAGCCGGGACAGGGGGATACAAGAGACCCAGTACTTC. Its protein product is CASSRDRGIQETQYF.

The chain has TRBV3-1 (or the pseudogene TRBV3-2) and TRBJ2-1; 7 nucleotides agree with TRBD2. The CDR3 sequence is 15 residues long. With 1 base clipped from V and 3 bases from J, the junction kept 3 bases outside the gene matches. Germline CDR1 reads LGHDT; CDR2 reads YNNKEL (reference sequence). CDR3 amino acids: CASSQGIAGYNEQFF. The CDR3 DNA is TGTGCCAGCAGCCAAGGGATAGCGGGCTACAATGAGCAGTTCTTC.

This chain connects TRBV7-2 to TRBJ2-1; D remains ambiguous. The CDR3 totals 15 residues. The germline V gene encodes CDR1 SGHTA and CDR2 FQGNSA. The V and J ends lost 1 base and 2 bases respectively, with 9 bases between them. Here the CDR3 DNA reads TGTGCCAGCAGCTTAGGGGCGGCCACCTACAATGAGCAGTTCTTC. Translated: CASSLGAATYNEQFF.

V and J are TRBV28 and TRBJ2-7; 10 bases agree with TRBD1. With 8 bases clipped from V and 6 bases from J, the junction kept 13 bases outside the gene matches. Germline assignment: CDR1 MDHEN and CDR2 SYDVKM. The CDR3 totals 15 residues. CDR3 DNA: TGTGCCAGCCAGTCCCCGGGACAGGGGCGGCTCGAGCAGTACTTC. Its translation is CASQSPGQGRLEQYF. The variable domain in full, completed from reference TRBV28 and TRBJ2-7, reads DVKVTQSSRYLVKRTGEKVFLECVQDMDHENMFWYRQDPGLGLRLIYFSYDVKMKEKGDIPEGYSVSREKKERFSLILESASTNQTSMYLCASQSPGQGRLEQYFGPGTRLTVT.

The V and J genes are TRBV10-2 and TRBJ2-2, with TRBD1 matching over 10 bases. CDR1 and CDR2 from the germline V gene are WSHSY and SAAADI. The CDR3 loop spans 13 amino acids. With 6 bases clipped from V and 8 bases from J, the junction kept 3 bases outside the gene matches. This chain's CDR3 is CASRDRGEGELFF. CDR3 nucleotide sequence: TGCGCCAGCAGGGACAGGGGGGAAGGGGAGCTGTTTTTT.

This rearrangement joins TRBV4-1 to TRBJ2-7, with D possibly matching TRBD1 (5 bases). Germline V CDR1 and CDR2: MGHRA, YSYEKL. The CDR3 runs to 15 residues. V was clipped by 4 bases and J by 3 bases, with 16 bases between them. CDR3 DNA: TGCGCCAGCAGCCTATTTGGAGACAGTAACTACGAGCAGTACTTC. Its translation is CASSLFGDSNYEQYF.

The V and J genes are TRBV5-1 and TRBJ2-7; D may be TRBD1 or TRBD2 (6 bases each). The CDR3 runs to 14 residues. Trimming stripped 4 bases from V and 3 bases from J, with 14 bases between. CDR1 and CDR2 (germline): SGHRS, YFSETQ. CDR3 coding DNA: TGCGCCAGCAGCGCGGGACATTTAGTCTACGAGCAGTACTTC. Encoded protein: CASSAGHLVYEQYF.

The chain links TRBV25-1 to TRBJ2-2; the D gene is possibly TRBD1 (6 bases). CDR3 length: 16 residues. The V end was cut by 1 base, the J end by 1 base, with 10 bases between. Germline V lookup: CDR1 MGHDK, CDR2 SYGVNS. CDR3 loop: CASSESGQRNTGELFF. In DNA, the CDR3 is TGTGCCAGCAGTGAATCCGGACAGAGGAACACCGGGGAGCTGTTTTTT.

The chain has TRBV5-1 and TRBJ2-3; the D gene is possibly TRBD1 (6 bases). Deletions cut 3 bases from V and 5 bases from J, with 10 bases between. This CDR3 contains 13 residues. Germline V lookup: CDR1 SGHRS, CDR2 YFSETQ. The CDR3 loop reads CASSSQGRDTQYF. Here the CDR3 DNA reads TGCGCCAGCAGCTCCCAGGGGAGAGATACGCAGTATTTT.

The V call is TRBV6-2 or TRBV6-3, the J call TRBJ1-1; D is unclear. Germline-derived CDR1 and CDR2 are MNHEY and SVGEGT. V was clipped by 4 bases and J by 0 bases, with 30 bases between them. This CDR3 is built from 21 residues. The CDR3 reads CASSFPSRQAAKLAMNTEAFF. The CDR3 DNA is TGTGCCAGCAGTTTCCCCAGCCGGCAGGCCGCTAAGCTTGCTATGAACACTGAAGCTTTCTTT.

V gene TRBV5-1 combines with J gene TRBJ1-4; D may be TRBD1 (5 bases). The CDR3 has 16 amino acids. Trimming left V 3 bases short and J 8 bases short, with 20 bases between. Per germline, CDR1 SGHRS and CDR2 YFSETQ. The CDR3 sequence is CASSSGTGTSGEKLFF. For the CDR3, the DNA is TGCGCCAGCAGCTCCGGGACCGGGACCTCAGGGGAAAAACTGTTTTTT. Filled out from reference TRBV5-1 and TRBJ1-4, the complete variable domain reads KAGVTQTPRYLIKTRGQQVTLSCSPISGHRSVSWYQQTPGQGLQFLFEYFSETQRNKGNFPGRFSGRQFSNSRSEMNVSTLELGDSALYLCASSSGTGTSGEKLFFGSGTQLSVL.

The chain is built from TRBV27 and TRBJ1-3; D may be TRBD1 (6 bases). Germline CDR1 reads MNHEY; CDR2 reads SMNVEV (reference sequence). This CDR3 comprises 14 residues. Trimming removed 6 bases from V and 1 base from J, with 10 bases in between. The CDR3 coding sequence is TGTGCCAGCAGGGGGGGGACATCTGGAAACACCATATATTTT. It specifies CASRGGTSGNTIYF.

CDR3 bases: TGTGCCAGCAGCTTCCAGACAGGGGGTGGTCAGCCCCAGCATTTT. The encoded protein is CASSFQTGGGQPQHF. The chain joins TRBV7-2 to TRBJ1-5, with 9 bases fitting TRBD1. Germline trimming cut 3 bases from V and 6 bases from J; bases unmatched to any gene: 6. CDR3 size: 15 residues. Germline V lookup: CDR1 SGHTA, CDR2 FQGNSA.

This chain connects TRBV5-1 to TRBJ2-7; either TRBD1 or TRBD2 may fit D (5 bases each). V lost 4 bases and J 2 bases, leaving 19 bases between the germline ends. Germline-derived CDR1 and CDR2 are SGHRS and YFSETQ. This CDR3 contains 16 residues. The CDR3 DNA reads TGCGCCAGCAGCCTCCGGGACGTCAATGGGGCCTACGAGCAGTACTTC. Translating gives CASSLRDVNGAYEQYF.

This clone occurred a few times. CDR3 sequence reads: CASSLIPGQGDSTDTQYF. The CDR3 bases are TGTGCCAGCAGTTTAATACCGGGACAGGGAGACAGCACAGATACGCAGTATTTT. The rearrangement uses TRBV28 and TRBJ2-3; 9 nucleotides line up with TRBD1. V was clipped by 2 bases and J by 0 bases; unmatched bases: 9. Germline CDR1 reads MDHEN; CDR2 reads SYDVKM. The CDR3 loop spans 18 amino acids.

The genes are TRBV4-2 and TRBJ2-3; either TRBD1 or TRBD2 may supply D (5 bases each). The CDR3 has 16 residues. Germline values: CDR1 LGHNA, CDR2 YNFKEQ. The germline V and J ends were trimmed by 4 bases and 4 bases, with 18 bases remaining between them. The CDR3 region is CASSRGLRDSPDTQYF. The CDR3 DNA reads TGTGCCAGCAGCCGAGGACTCAGGGATAGTCCAGATACGCAGTATTTT.

V and J are TRBV30 and TRBJ1-1; 7 nucleotides agree with TRBD1. Germline V gene data show CDR1 as GTSNPN and CDR2 as SVGIG (reference sequence). V lost 3 bases, J lost 4 bases, and 5 bases stayed unmatched. The CDR3 contains 13 residues. CDR3 in amino acids: CAWSYQGGTEAFF. DNA for the CDR3: TGTGCCTGGAGCTATCAGGGGGGCACTGAAGCTTTCTTT.

Concerning this clone itself: This CDR3 is also generated by other DNA sequences in the sample. This CDR3 reads CASSFVGYGYTF. The DNA of the CDR3 is TGTGCCAGCAGTTTTGTGGGATATGGCTACACCTTC. The chain joins TRBV28 to TRBJ1-2; D not certain. The CDR3 covers 12 residues. From germline, CDR1 is MDHEN and CDR2 SYDVKM. Trimming left V 3 bases short and J 5 bases short, with 7 bases between.

This chain joins TRBV7-8 and TRBJ1-5; a weak D match, TRBD1 (5 bases). The germline V gene has CDR1 SGHVS and CDR2 FQNEAQ. V gave up 6 bases and J gave up 4 bases, with 16 bases separating them. There are 15 residues in the CDR3. The CDR3 DNA is TGTGCCAGCAGTCCAGGGAGATTAGGGAATCAGCCCCAGCATTTT. Amino acids: CASSPGRLGNQPQHF.